One sample yielded the 2 T cell receptor beta chains listed below, sequenced in a study of Graves' ophthalmopathy and Graves' hyperthyroidism. Using RNA transcripts, the TCR beta CDR3 regions were amplified. RT-PCR in the first round used HTBI primers; a second-round multiplex PCR followed. In TCRdb, the multiplex PCR reads were re-called with MiXCR into one record per CDR3 protein. The sample lists about 620,000 distinct CDR3 sequences; 22% were seen once. Sequenced: peripheral blood. The receptors come from a woman aged 18-35 years with stable Graves' hyperthyroidism. Some clones in this sample may be carry-over from other donors' samples.

This clonotype was recorded at least ten times. This rearrangement joins TRBV6-1 to TRBJ1-1; perhaps TRBD1 as D (5 bases). Germline V CDR1 and CDR2: MNHNS, SASEGT. The CDR3 spans 13 residues. Trimming shortened V by 3 bases and J by 7 bases, and 12 bases separated the two germline ends. The CDR3: CASSDSMGGEAFF. The CDR3 bases are TGTGCCAGCAGTGATTCGATGGGGGGTGAAGCTTTCTTT.

The rearrangement uses TRBV30 and TRBJ1-1; D is possibly TRBD1 (5 bases). V was cut by 3 bases and J by 8 bases, with 10 bases left in between. Germline-derived CDR1 and CDR2 are GTSNPN and SVGIG (reference sequence). The CDR3 is 11 residues long. CDR3 in amino acids: CAWRRGGEAFF. CDR3 nucleotide sequence: TGTGCCTGGAGGAGGGGAGGGGAAGCTTTCTTT. The full variable domain, completed using reference TRBV30 and TRBJ1-1, is SQTIHQWPATLVQPVGSPLSLECTVEGTSNPNLYWYRQAAGRGLQLLFYSVGIGQISSEVPQNLSASRPQDRQFILSSKKLLLSDSGFYLCAWRRGGEAFFGQGTRLTVV.